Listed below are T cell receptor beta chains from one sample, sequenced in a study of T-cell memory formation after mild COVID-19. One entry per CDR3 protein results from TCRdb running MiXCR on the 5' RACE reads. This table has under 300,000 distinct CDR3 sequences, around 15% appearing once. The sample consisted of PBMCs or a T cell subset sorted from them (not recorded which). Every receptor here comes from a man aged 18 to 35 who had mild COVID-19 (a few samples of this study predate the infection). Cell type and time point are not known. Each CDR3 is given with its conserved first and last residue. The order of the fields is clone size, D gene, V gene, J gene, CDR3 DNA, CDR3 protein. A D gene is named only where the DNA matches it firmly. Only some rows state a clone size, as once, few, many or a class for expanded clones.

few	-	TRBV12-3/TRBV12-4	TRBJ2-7	TGTGCCAGCAGTCGAAGACTGGGGTACGAGCAGTACTTC	CASSRRLGYEQYF
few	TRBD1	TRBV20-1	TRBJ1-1	TGCAGTGCTGAGAGGGGGCCGAACACTGAAGCTTTCTTT	CSAERGPNTEAFF
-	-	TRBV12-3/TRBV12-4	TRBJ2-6	TGTGCCAGCAGTTTTACGGCTGGGGCCAACGTCCTGACTTTC	CASSFTAGANVLTF
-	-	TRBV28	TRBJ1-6	TGTGCCAGCACCCAGGGGAATTCACCCCTCCACTTT	CASTQGNSPLHF
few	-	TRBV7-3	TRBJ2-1	TGTGCCAGCAGTCCTGGGACGTCGGATGAGCAGTTCTTC	CASSPGTSDEQFF
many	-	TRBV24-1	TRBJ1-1	TGTGCCACCAGGAATGGGGGGGGCACTGAAGCTTTCTTT	CATRNGGGTEAFF
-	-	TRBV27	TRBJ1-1	TGTGCCAGCAGTGCCTACAGGGCGTACACTGAAGCTTTCTTT	CASSAYRAYTEAFF
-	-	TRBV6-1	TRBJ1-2	TGTGCCAGCAGCGCCCTGGGGGCGGGCGGCGAAGCTAACTATGGCTACACCTTC	CASSALGAGGEANYGYTF
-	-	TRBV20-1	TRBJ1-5	TGCAGTGCTAGAGGAGTGGGGAATCAGCCCCAGCATTTT	CSARGVGNQPQHF
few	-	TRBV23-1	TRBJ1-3	TGCGCCAGCAGTCAATCGGGACGCCCGTGGGATCGAAACACCATATATTTT	CASSQSGRPWDRNTIYF
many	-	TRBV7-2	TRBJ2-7	TGTGCCAGCAGCTTAGGGGGGGGCAAGCCCTACGAGCAGTACTTC	CASSLGGGKPYEQYF
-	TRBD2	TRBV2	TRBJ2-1	TGTGCCAGCAGTGAACAGACTAGCGGGGGAGGGGATGAGCAGTTCTTC	CASSEQTSGGGDEQFF
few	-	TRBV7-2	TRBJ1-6	TGTGCCAGCAGCTTCCTCCGGGACGCTAATTCACCCCTCCACTTT	CASSFLRDANSPLHF
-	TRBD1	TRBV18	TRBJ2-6	TGTGCCAGCTCATCCTGGACAGGGGCTGGGGCCAACGTCCTGACTTTC	CASSSWTGAGANVLTF
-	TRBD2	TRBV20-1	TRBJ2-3	TGCAGTGCTAGAGGAGGACTAGCGAACACTAGCACAGATACGCAGTATTTT	CSARGGLANTSTDTQYF
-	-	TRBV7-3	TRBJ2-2	TGTGCCAGCAGCGCAATGGTGGCCGGGGAGCTGTTTTTT	CASSAMVAGELFF
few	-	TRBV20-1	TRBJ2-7	TGCAGTGCTAGGAACCGGGTAGGGTCCTACGAGCAGTACTTC	CSARNRVGSYEQYF
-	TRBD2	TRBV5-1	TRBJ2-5	TGCGCCAGCAGCTTAAGCGGGGGGTTTACAGAGACCCAGTACTTC	CASSLSGGFTETQYF
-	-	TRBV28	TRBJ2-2	TGTGCCAGCAGTTCCCCGACCGGGGAGCTGTTTTTT	CASSSPTGELFF
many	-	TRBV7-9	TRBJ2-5	TGTGCCAGCAGCACGTACCAAGAGACCCAGTACTTC	CASSTYQETQYF
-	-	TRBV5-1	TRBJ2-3	TGCGCCAGCAGCTTTGGCGACGTTAGCACAGATACGCAGTATTTT	CASSFGDVSTDTQYF
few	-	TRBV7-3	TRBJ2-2	TGTGCCAGCAGCCGGGATGGGAACACCGGGGAGCTGTTTTTT	CASSRDGNTGELFF
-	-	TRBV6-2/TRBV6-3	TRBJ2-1	TGTGCCAGCAGTCCCTCGGGGGGCCACTATGAGCAGTTCTTC	CASSPSGGHYEQFF
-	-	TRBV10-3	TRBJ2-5	TGTGCCATCGCGAGGGAGCGAGAGGAGACCCAGTACTTC	CAIAREREETQYF
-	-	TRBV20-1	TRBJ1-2	TGCAGTGCTAGCGGACCCCCAGCCCACTATGGCTACACCTTC	CSASGPPAHYGYTF
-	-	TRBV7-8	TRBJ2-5	TGTGCCAGCAGCTTAGTTGTCCAGCGGATGTACCAAGAGACCCAGTACTTC	CASSLVVQRMYQETQYF
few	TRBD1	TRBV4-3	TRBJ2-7	TGCGCCAGCAGCCGTGAAGACAGGGGCCCCTACGAGCAGTACTTC	CASSREDRGPYEQYF
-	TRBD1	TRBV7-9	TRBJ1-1	TGTGCCAGCAGTCAACAGGGGCGCGGAGCTTTCTTT	CASSQQGRGAFF
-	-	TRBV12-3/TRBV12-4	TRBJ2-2	TGTGCCAGCATCCTCACAGGGAACACCGGGGAGCTGTTTTTT	CASILTGNTGELFF
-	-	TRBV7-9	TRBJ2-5	TGTGCCAGCAGCTCAGTAGGGATGGGAGAGACCCAGTACTTC	CASSSVGMGETQYF
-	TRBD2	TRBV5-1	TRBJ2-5	TGCGCCAGCAGCTTGGGGAGACTAGCGGGGCAAGAGACCCAGTACTTC	CASSLGRLAGQETQYF
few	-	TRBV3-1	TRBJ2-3	TGTGCCAGCAGCCAAATAGGGGAGGATACGCAGTATTTT	CASSQIGEDTQYF
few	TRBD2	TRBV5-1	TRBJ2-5	TGCGCCAGCAGCTGGAGCGGGGGTGAGACCCAGTACTTC	CASSWSGGETQYF
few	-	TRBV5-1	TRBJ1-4	TGCGCCAGCAGCGATCCCACTCTTGAAAAACTGTTTTTT	CASSDPTLEKLFF
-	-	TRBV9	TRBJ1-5	TGTGCCAGCAGCGGGGGAAAGGCCGGAGGGCCCCAGCATTTT	CASSGGKAGGPQHF
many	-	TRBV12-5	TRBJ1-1	TGTGCTAGTGGTTCTTGGTCCTACACTGAAGCTTTCTTT	CASGSWSYTEAFF
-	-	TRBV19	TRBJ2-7	TGTGCCAGTAGTATTAGTATCGGTCCCTACGAGCAGTACTTC	CASSISIGPYEQYF